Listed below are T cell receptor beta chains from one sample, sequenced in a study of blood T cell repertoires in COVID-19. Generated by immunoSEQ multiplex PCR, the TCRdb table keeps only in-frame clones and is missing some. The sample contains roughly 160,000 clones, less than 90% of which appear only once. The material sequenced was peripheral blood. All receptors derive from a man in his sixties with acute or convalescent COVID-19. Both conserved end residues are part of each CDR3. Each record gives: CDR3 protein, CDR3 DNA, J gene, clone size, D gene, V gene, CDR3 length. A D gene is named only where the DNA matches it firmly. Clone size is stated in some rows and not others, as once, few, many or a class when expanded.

CASSYRTGAEAFF TGTGCCAGCAGTTACCGCACAGGGGCTGAAGCTTTCTTT TRBJ1-1 . TRBD1 TRBV6-5 13
CATSKTGEGTDTQYF TGTGCCACCTCAAAAACGGGGGAAGGCACAGATACGCAGTATTTT TRBJ2-3 . . TRBV24-1 15
CASSLDRGFAEAFF TGTGCCAGCAGCTTAGATCGAGGTTTCGCTGAAGCTTTCTTT TRBJ1-1 . . TRBV11-2 14
CASSQATGGSEQYF TGTGCCAGCAGCCAAGCGACAGGGGGCAGCGAGCAGTACTTC TRBJ2-7 . TRBD1 TRBV14 14
CASSEGQLGSYEQYF TGTGCCAGCAGTGAGGGACAGCTAGGCTCCTACGAGCAGTACTTC TRBJ2-7 . TRBD1 TRBV2 15
CASSVRVGNSPLHF TGTGCCAGCAGCGTCAGGGTCGGTAATTCACCCCTCCACTTT TRBJ1-6 . . TRBV9 14
CASSPRTGGWTEAFF TGTGCCAGCAGTCCCCGGACAGGGGGCTGGACTGAAGCTTTCTTT TRBJ1-1 . TRBD1 TRBV6-5 15
CSAGAGEVNNEQFF TGCAGCGCTGGAGCGGGAGAAGTCAACAATGAGCAGTTCTTC TRBJ2-1 . TRBD2 TRBV29-1 14
CASSLIAGVADTQYF TGTGCCAGCAGCCTCATAGCGGGAGTCGCAGATACGCAGTATTTT TRBJ2-3 . TRBD2 TRBV11-3 15
CASSPVTTGSETQYF TGCGCCAGCAGCCCGGTTACGACAGGGTCCGAGACCCAGTACTTC TRBJ2-5 . TRBD1 TRBV5-1 15
CASSLGLFSSYNEQFF TGCGCCAGCAGCTTGGGACTGTTCAGCTCCTACAATGAGCAGTTCTTC TRBJ2-1 . . TRBV5-1 16
CASSDWEETQYF TGTGCCAGCAGTGATTGGGAGGAGACCCAGTACTTC TRBJ2-5 . . TRBV25-1 12
CASSLGDRDTDTQYF TGTGCCAGCAGCTTAGGGGACAGGGACACAGATACGCAGTATTTT TRBJ2-3 . TRBD1 TRBV7-9 15
CASRINREETQYF TGTGCCAGCAGGATCAACAGGGAAGAGACCCAGTACTTC TRBJ2-5 once . TRBV6-5 13
CASRGQGAAADTF TGTGCCAGCAGGGGACAGGGGGCGGCGGCGGACACCTTC TRBJ1-2 . TRBD1 TRBV7-9 13
CSVGVGAGGIVSYGYTF TGCAGCGTTGGTGTGGGGGCAGGGGGGATTGTTAGCTATGGCTACACCTTC TRBJ1-2 . TRBD1 TRBV29-1 17
CASRPGQRVNYGYTF TGTGCCAGTAGGCCGGGACAGCGAGTTAACTATGGCTACACCTTC TRBJ1-2 . TRBD1 TRBV19 15
CATSRDVRQGENTGELFF TGTGCCACCAGCAGAGATGTAAGACAGGGTGAGAACACCGGGGAGCTGTTTTTT TRBJ2-2 . TRBD1 TRBV15 18
CAISEALAGGPYNEQFF TGTGCCATCAGTGAGGCCCTTGCGGGAGGGCCCTACAATGAGCAGTTCTTC TRBJ2-1 . TRBD2 TRBV10-3 17
CASSETQGTYEQYF TGTGCCAGCAGTGAAACCCAGGGCACCTACGAGCAGTACTTC TRBJ2-7 . . TRBV6-1 14
CASSAGAVYTF TGTGCCAGCAGTGCAGGGGCCGTCTACACCTTC TRBJ1-2 . . TRBV2 11
CASSSSYEQYF TGTGCCAGCAGCTCCTCGTACGAGCAGTACTTC TRBJ2-7 . . TRBV5-4 11
CASSPGVADTQYF TGTGCCAGCAGTCCAGGGGTTGCAGATACGCAGTATTTT TRBJ2-3 . . TRBV27 13
CASSEDREVGYTF TGTGCCAGCAGTGAGGACAGGGAGGTTGGCTACACCTTC TRBJ1-2 . TRBD1 TRBV12-3/TRBV12-4 13
CSVGAPDQDTQYF TGCAGCGTTGGGGCCCCTGATCAAGATACGCAGTATTTT TRBJ2-3 . . TRBV29-1 13
CASSYNEQFF TGTGCCTCTTCGTACAATGAGCAGTTCTTC TRBJ2-1 . . TRBV7-9 10
CASSPPGQGAEAFF TGTGCCAGCAGCCCCCCGGGACAGGGAGCTGAAGCTTTCTTT TRBJ1-1 . TRBD1 TRBV13 14
CASSLARNRGPLNTEAFF TGCGCCAGCAGCTTGGCACGGAACAGGGGGCCCCTGAACACTGAAGCTTTCTTT TRBJ1-1 . TRBD1 TRBV5-1 18
CASRSGTGDGSGNTIYF TGTGCCAGCAGATCCGGGACAGGGGATGGCTCTGGAAACACCATATATTTT TRBJ1-3 . TRBD1 TRBV5-4 17
CASSAYRGPTDTQYF TGTGCCAGCAGCGCATACAGGGGGCCCACAGATACGCAGTATTTT TRBJ2-3 . TRBD1 TRBV7-9 15
CASSFDRTLEAFF TGTGCCAGTAGTTTCGACAGAACTCTTGAAGCTTTCTTT TRBJ1-1 . . TRBV19 13
CAVRYYTEAFF TGTGCGGTGAGGTACTACACTGAAGCTTTCTTT TRBJ1-1 . . TRBV6-5 11
CASSGRAVYYNEQFF TGTGCCAGTAGCGGGAGGGCCGTGTACTACAATGAGCAGTTCTTC TRBJ2-1 . . TRBV21-1 15
CASSPVAGGSTDTQYF TGTGCCAGCAGCCCCGTAGCGGGGGGCAGCACAGATACGCAGTATTTT TRBJ2-3 . TRBD2 TRBV7-3 16
CASSLDRNTGELFF TGTGCCAGCAGCTTGGACAGGAACACCGGGGAGCTGTTTTTT TRBJ2-2 . . TRBV7-3 14
CASRKTGGSGYTF TGTGCCAGCCGAAAAACAGGGGGCTCTGGCTACACCTTC TRBJ1-2 . TRBD1 TRBV27 13
CSVPTSNEQYF TGCAGTGTTCCGACTAGCAACGAGCAGTACTTC TRBJ2-7 . TRBD2 TRBV20-1 11
CAISLGGHNQPQHF TGTGCCATCAGCCTGGGGGGGCACAATCAGCCCCAGCATTTT TRBJ1-5 . . TRBV10-3 14
CASSEDVRQASNQPQHF TGTGCCAGCAGTGAAGACGTCCGACAGGCTAGCAATCAGCCCCAGCATTTT TRBJ1-5 . . TRBV6-1 17
CASSPRGTGGGTDTQYF TGTGCCAGCTCACCACGTGGGACAGGTGGTGGCACAGATACGCAGTATTTT TRBJ2-3 . TRBD1 TRBV18 17
CAISESQGRYTF TGTGCCATCAGTGAGTCCCAGGGCCGCTACACCTTC TRBJ1-2 . . TRBV10-3 12
CASTSPDRGNQETQYF TGTGCCAGCACATCCCCGGACAGGGGGAACCAAGAGACCCAGTACTTC TRBJ2-5 once TRBD1 TRBV5-4 16
CASSVTGRQPQHF TGTGCCAGCAGCGTTACAGGGCGGCAGCCCCAGCATTTT TRBJ1-5 . . TRBV9 13
CACPGTGTFYGYTF TGTGCCTGCCCCGGGACAGGTACATTCTATGGCTACACCTTC TRBJ1-2 . TRBD1 TRBV30 14
CASSYGPRGHNEKLFF TGTGCCAGCAGTTATGGTCCGAGGGGGCATAATGAAAAACTGTTTTTT TRBJ1-4 once TRBD1 TRBV6-5 16
CASSAQRAIPPLHF TGTGCCAGTAGCGCCCAGAGGGCGATTCCACCCCTCCACTTT TRBJ1-6 . . TRBV19 14
CASSIVSSLLAKNIQYF TGTGCCAGTAGTATCGTTTCGAGCCTTCTAGCCAAAAACATTCAGTACTTC TRBJ2-4 . . TRBV19 17
CAIGQALLEAFF TGTGCCATAGGACAGGCTCTACTTGAAGCTTTCTTT TRBJ1-1 few TRBD1 TRBV10-3 12
CASRDRGRYEQYF TGTGCCAGCAGAGACAGGGGGAGATACGAGCAGTACTTC TRBJ2-7 . TRBD1 TRBV2 13